One and the same sample provided the 16 T cell receptor beta chains below, sequenced in a study of OX40 agonist ivuxolimab in advanced cancers. The protocol was immunoSEQ multiplex PCR, while the TCRdb copy is restricted to in-frame clones and leaves out a portion. The repertoire has tens of thousands of clones, around nine tenths of them found once; the top ten carry around 13%. The sequencing here drew on CD4+ or CD8+ T cells sorted from blood, taken in a trial of the OX40 agonist ivuxolimab. The receptors originated from an adult with an advanced solid tumor such as melanoma, head and neck, liver or kidney cancer.

This chain connects TRBV7-8 to TRBJ2-1; D ambiguous. In germline, CDR1 is SGHVS, CDR2 FQNEAQ. CDR3 length: 13 residues. V lost 2 bases and J lost 8, with 10 bases in between. The CDR3 nucleotides are TGTGCCAGCAGCTTACGGCCGTGGGATGAGCAGTTCTTC. Protein product: CASSLRPWDEQFF.

The chain has TRBV10-1 and TRBJ2-1; a weak D match, TRBD2 (6 bases). The ends were cut back, 3 bases at V and 5 bases at J, with 23 bases in the middle. CDR1 and CDR2 from the germline V gene are WNHNN and SYGVQD (reference sequence). The CDR3 runs to 18 residues. In DNA form, the CDR3 reads TGCGCCAGCAGTGAAGTGACTAGTGGGGGGTCTGTCCACAATGAGCAGTTCTTC. It translates to CASSEVTSGGSVHNEQFF.

This chain links TRBV29-1 with TRBJ2-7, with D tentatively TRBD1 or TRBD2 (5 bases each). V was clipped by 5 bases and J by 0 bases, with 14 bases between them. The CDR3 length is 14 residues. Germline V gene sequence: CDR1 SQVTM, CDR2 ANQGSEA. CDR3 in amino acids: CSVLKDGGSYEQYF. DNA of the CDR3: TGCAGCGTTTTGAAGGATGGGGGCTCCTACGAGCAGTACTTC.

In this sample, this clone turned up once. The chain employs TRBV4-2 and TRBJ1-5; D unclear. V lost 0 bases and J lost 6, with 6 bases in between. There are 13 residues in the CDR3. CDR1 is LGHNA, CDR2 YNFKEQ, per germline. In DNA form, the CDR3 reads TGTGCCAGCAGCCAAGATCCCCTTCAGCCCCAGCATTTT. Translated, it gives CASSQDPLQPQHF.

By share of the sample, this clone is medium-sized. The chain employs TRBV9 and TRBJ1-2, with unresolved D. V dropped 3 bases and J dropped 4 bases, with 1 base sitting between them. Germline V gene data show CDR1 as SGDLS and CDR2 as YYNGEE. The CDR3 is made up of 10 amino acids. The CDR3 DNA reads as TGTGCCAGCAGCGGCTATGGCTACACCTTC. Protein sequence: CASSGYGYTF.

The J gene is TRBJ1-1, the V gene TRBV18, with no clear D. Deletions cut 2 bases from V and 4 bases from J, with 11 bases between. Germline V gene data show CDR1 as KGHSH and CDR2 as LQKENI. The CDR3 is made up of 14 amino acids. CDR3 sequence: CASSPLGGRTEAFF. CDR3 sequence (DNA): TGTGCCAGCTCACCATTGGGCGGACGCACTGAAGCTTTCTTT.

As for this clone: At one end the junction does not follow the germline gene, possibly because of a read error. This sequence joins TRBV6-5 and TRBJ1-2; TRBD1 is a possible D gene (5 bases). The CDR3 loop spans 11 amino acids. The germline V gene has CDR1 MNHEY and CDR2 SVGAGI. The DNA for the CDR3 is TGTGCCAGCAGAATGGGGACTTCAGACCTCTTC. Translated, it gives CASRMGTSDLF.

The rearrangement joins TRBV29-1 to TRBJ2-1, with D perhaps TRBD1 or TRBD2 (6 bases each). CDR1 is SQVTM and CDR2 is ANQGSEA in the germline V gene. V dropped 3 bases and J dropped 10 bases, with 16 bases sitting between them. CDR3 length: 13 amino acids. The CDR3 sequence is CSVDWGATREQFF. In DNA form, the CDR3 reads TGCAGCGTTGATTGGGGGGCCACGCGCGAGCAGTTCTTC.

The chain employs TRBV5-1 and TRBJ1-3; maybe TRBD1 (6 bases). With 4 bases removed from V and 4 bases from J, the gap between germline ends came to 15 bases. CDR1 SGHRS and CDR2 YFSETQ come from the germline V gene. The CDR3 spans 15 residues. The CDR3 loop is CASSPEGGVGNTIYF. The CDR3 DNA follows: TGCGCCAGCAGCCCCGAAGGGGGAGTGGGAAACACCATATATTTT.

V gene TRBV6-1 combines with J gene TRBJ1-1; possibly TRBD1 for D (5 bases). The CDR3 length is 15 residues. Trimming removed 7 bases from V and 3 bases from J, with 18 bases in between. Germline-derived CDR1 and CDR2 are MNHNS and SASEGT. The CDR3 nucleotides read TGTGCCAGCACCAACGGCAGGGCAGGGCACACTGAAGCTTTCTTT. Amino acid sequence: CASTNGRAGHTEAFF.

The chain couples TRBV9 to TRBJ1-3; the D is unclear. Trimming pared 0 bases from V and 2 bases from J, leaving 6 bases between. The germline gives CDR1 SGDLS, CDR2 YYNGEE. The CDR3 consists of 14 residues. CDR3 residues: CASSVGDPGNTIYF. CDR3 sequence (DNA): TGTGCCAGCAGCGTAGGCGATCCTGGAAACACCATATATTTT. Variable domain in full (rest from reference TRBV9 and TRBJ1-3): DSGVTQTPKHLITATGQRVTLRCSPRSGDLSVYWYQQSLDQGLQFLIQYYNGEERAKGNILERFSAQQFPDLHSELNLSSLELGDSALYFCASSVGDPGNTIYFGEGSWLTVV.

The CDR3 DNA reads TGCGCCAGCAGCCAAGGGCAGGGCAATCAGCCCCAGCATTTT. It specifies CASSQGQGNQPQHF. The chain recombines TRBV4-1 with TRBJ1-5; D is unresolved. The germline V gene has CDR1 MGHRA and CDR2 YSYEKL. The CDR3 spans 14 residues. The V and J ends lost 1 base and 2 bases respectively, with 6 bases between them.

The J gene is TRBJ2-3, the V gene TRBV7-9; D tentatively fits TRBD1 or TRBD2 (5 bases each). Per the germline V gene, CDR1 is SEHNR and CDR2 is FQNEAQ (reference sequence). Trimming took 5 bases from V and 12 from J, leaving 18 bases between them. This CDR3 spans 13 amino acids. The CDR3 region is CASSPRDQLGQYF. In DNA form, the CDR3 reads TGTGCCAGCAGCCCTAGGGACCAGCTAGGTCAGTATTTT.

The J gene is TRBJ1-4, the V gene TRBV7-9; tentative D call: TRBD1 (5 bases). Trimming left V 1 base short and J 6 bases short, with 18 bases between. This CDR3 comprises 17 residues. Germline V gives CDR1 SEHNR, CDR2 FQNEAQ (reference sequence). This chain's CDR3 is CASSLELGRELDEKLFF. CDR3 bases: TGTGCCAGCAGCTTAGAATTAGGCAGGGAGTTGGATGAAAAACTGTTTTTT. The whole variable domain, remainder taken from reference TRBV7-9 and TRBJ1-4, is DTGVSQNPRHKITKRGQNVTFRCDPISEHNRLYWYRQTLGQGPEFLTYFQNEAQLEKSRLLSDRFSAERPKGSFSTLEIQRTEQGDSAMYLCASSLELGRELDEKLFFGSGTQLSVL.

The table lists this clone with a few counts. The chain has TRBV5-4 and TRBJ1-2, with a possible D match to TRBD1 (6 bases). CDR3 size: 13 residues. CDR1 and CDR2 (germline): SGHNT, YYREEE (reference sequence). V dropped 2 bases and J dropped 4 bases, with 9 bases sitting between them. Written as DNA, the CDR3 is TGTGCCAGCAGCTTCTCAGGGGCCTATGGCTACACCTTC. Encoded protein: CASSFSGAYGYTF.

The chain recombines TRBV18 with TRBJ2-1, with 10 bases that match TRBD1. Germline CDR1 reads KGHSH; CDR2 reads LQKENI. The junction had 5 bases not matched to a gene; V was cut back by 8 bases and J by 4 bases. CDR3 size: 14 residues. The chain's CDR3 is CASKTGGAYNEQFF. The CDR3 DNA follows: TGTGCCAGCAAGACAGGGGGCGCATACAATGAGCAGTTCTTC.